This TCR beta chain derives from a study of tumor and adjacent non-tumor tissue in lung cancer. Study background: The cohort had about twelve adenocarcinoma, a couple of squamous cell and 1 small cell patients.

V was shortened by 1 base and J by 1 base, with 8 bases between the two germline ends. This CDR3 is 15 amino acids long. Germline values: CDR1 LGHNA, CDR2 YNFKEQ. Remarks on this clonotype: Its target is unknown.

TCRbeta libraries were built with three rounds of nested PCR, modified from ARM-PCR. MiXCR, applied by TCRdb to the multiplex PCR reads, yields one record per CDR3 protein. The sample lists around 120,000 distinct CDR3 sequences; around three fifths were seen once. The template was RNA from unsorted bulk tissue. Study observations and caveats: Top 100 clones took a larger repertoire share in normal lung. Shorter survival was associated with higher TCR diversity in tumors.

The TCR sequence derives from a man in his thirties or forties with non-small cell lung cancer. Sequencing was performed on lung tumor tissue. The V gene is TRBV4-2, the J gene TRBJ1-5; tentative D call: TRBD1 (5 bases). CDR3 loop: CASSQGDQSNQPQHF. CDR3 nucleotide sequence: TGTGCCAGCAGCCAAGGGGACCAAAGCAATCAGCCCCAGCATTTT.